These 3 T cell receptor beta chains originate from one sample sequenced in a study of blood T cell repertoires in COVID-19. The table came from immunoSEQ multiplex PCR; TCRdb's copy has only in-frame clones and leaves some out. The sample carries 150,000 to 200,000 clones, around 86% recorded once. Source material: peripheral blood. The receptors come from a man aged 45-65 years with active or convalescent COVID-19.

The chain links TRBV11-1 to TRBJ2-7; D not certain. CDR1 is SGHAT, CDR2 FQDESV, per germline (reference sequence). The ends were cut back, 5 bases at V and 0 bases at J, with 14 bases in the middle. CDR3 length: 15 residues. CDR3 loop: CASSPISGASYEQYF. In DNA, the CDR3 is TGTGCCAGCAGCCCAATTTCAGGCGCCTCCTACGAGCAGTACTTC. The whole variable domain, remainder taken from reference TRBV11-1 and TRBJ2-7, is EAEVAQSPRYKITEKSQAVAFWCDPISGHATLYWYRQILGQGPELLVQFQDESVVDDSQLPKDRFSAERLKGVDSTLKIQPAELGDSAMYLCASSPISGASYEQYFGPGTRLTVT.

A few counts support this clone. The rearrangement joins TRBV19 to TRBJ1-6; TRBD1 aligns across 7 bases. Germline V gene lookup returns CDR1 LNHDA and CDR2 SQIVND (reference sequence). V was pared by 6 bases and J by 9 bases, with 5 bases of the junction left unmatched. There are 13 residues in the CDR3. The CDR3 loop reads CASSKSGGSPLHF. In DNA, the CDR3 is TGTGCCAGTAGCAAATCAGGGGGTTCACCCCTCCACTTT. The full variable domain, completed using reference TRBV19 and TRBJ1-6, is DGGITQSPKYLFRKEGQNVTLSCEQNLNHDAMYWYRQDPGQGLRLIYYSQIVNDFQKGDIAEGYSVSREKKESFPLTVTSAQKNPTAFYLCASSKSGGSPLHFGNGTRLTVT.

Only one count was recorded for this clone. The chain joins TRBV3-1 (or the pseudogene TRBV3-2) to TRBJ2-3; the D gene is possibly TRBD1 (6 bases). The CDR3 contains 14 residues. The germline V and J ends were trimmed by 1 base and 10 bases, with 15 bases remaining between them. CDR1 is LGHDT and CDR2 is YNNKEL in the germline V gene (reference sequence). CDR3 in amino acids: CASSQGQVSGAQYF. In nucleotides, the CDR3 is TGTGCCAGCAGCCAAGGACAGGTTAGTGGCGCGCAGTATTTT.